The 3 T cell receptor beta chains reported below all come from one sample, sequenced in a study of T cells after yellow fever vaccination. TCRdb recomputed calls from the 5' RACE reads with MiXCR, one row per CDR3 protein. The sample shows roughly 170,000 distinct CDR3 sequences, approximately 6.2% of them seen only once. Sequenced here: CD4+ T cells sorted from PBMCs, sampled on the day of the first yellow fever vaccination. These receptors were collected from a man aged 18 to 29 who received the YFV17D yellow fever vaccine.

Many counts were recorded for this clonotype. The chain has TRBV7-3 and TRBJ1-2, with TRBD1 matching 8 bases. CDR1 SGHTA and CDR2 FQGTGA come from the germline V gene. The J segment lost 8 bases and the V segment lost 4 bases, leaving 6 bases of the junction unmatched. The CDR3 totals 13 residues. For the CDR3, the DNA is TGTGCCAGCAGCTACGGACAGGGTCAGGGCTACACCTTC. Its protein product is CASSYGQGQGYTF. Full variable domain (rest looked up from reference TRBV7-3 and TRBJ1-2): GAGVSQTPSNKVTEKGKYVELRCDPISGHTALYWYRQSLGQGPEFLIYFQGTGAADDSGLPNDRFFAVRPEGSVSTLKIQRTERGDSAVYLCASSYGQGQGYTFGSGTRLTVV.

This clonotype appeared once. A much larger clone is a single base away; this may be a read error. The V gene is TRBV4-1, the J gene TRBJ1-5, with TRBD1 matching over 12 bases. This CDR3 has 16 amino acids. The germline gives CDR1 MGHRA, CDR2 YSYEKL. The CDR3: CASSQEGTGGNQPQNF. The CDR3 coding sequence is TGCGCCAGCAGCCAGGAAGGGACAGGGGGCAATCAGCCCCAGAATTTT.

The table lists this clonotype with a few counts. The V and J genes are TRBV19 and TRBJ2-3, with 13 nucleotides matching TRBD2. CDR1 and CDR2 from the germline V gene are LNHDA and SQIVND (reference sequence). V was pared by 8 bases and J by 4 bases, with 3 bases of the junction left unmatched. The CDR3 extends over 14 amino acids. For the CDR3, the DNA is TGTGCCAGTGGGACTAGCGGGGTCGCAGATACGCAGTATTTT. Its translation is CASGTSGVADTQYF.